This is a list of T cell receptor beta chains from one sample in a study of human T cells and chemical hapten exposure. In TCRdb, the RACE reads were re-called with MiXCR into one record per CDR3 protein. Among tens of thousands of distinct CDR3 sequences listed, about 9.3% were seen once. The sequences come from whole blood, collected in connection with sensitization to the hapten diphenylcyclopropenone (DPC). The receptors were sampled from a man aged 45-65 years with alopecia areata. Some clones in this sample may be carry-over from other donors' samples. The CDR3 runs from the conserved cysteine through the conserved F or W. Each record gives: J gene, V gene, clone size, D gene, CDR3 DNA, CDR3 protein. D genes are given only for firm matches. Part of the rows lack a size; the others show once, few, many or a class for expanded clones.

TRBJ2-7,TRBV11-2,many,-,TGTGCCAGCAGCTTATGGACGCGTCCCTGGGAGCAGTACTTC,CASSLWTRPWEQYF
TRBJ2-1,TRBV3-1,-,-,TGTGCCAGCAGCTCGGAGACAACAAAGCAGTTCTTC,CASSSETTKQFF
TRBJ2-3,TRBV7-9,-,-,TGTGCCAGCACATCTAGGATATGGGGCAGTTCAACAGATACGCAGTATTTT,CASTSRIWGSSTDTQYF
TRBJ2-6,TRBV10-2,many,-,TGCGCCAGCAGTGAGGGAGCACTCTACTCTGGGGCCAACGTCCTGACTTTC,CASSEGALYSGANVLTF
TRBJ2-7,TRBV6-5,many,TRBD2,TGTGCCAGCAGGCCTCTAGCGGGAGTAAATTACGAGCAGTACTTC,CASRPLAGVNYEQYF
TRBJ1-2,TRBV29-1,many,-,TGCAGCGTTGTTTGGGATTATGGCTACACCTTC,CSVVWDYGYTF
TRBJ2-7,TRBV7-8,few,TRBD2,TGTGCCAGCAGCTCCTCTAACCTGCGGGGGGGCGAGCAGTACTTC,CASSSSNLRGGEQYF
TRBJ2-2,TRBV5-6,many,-,TGTGCCAGCAACCAACGGTCCAACACCGGGGAGCTGTTTTTT,CASNQRSNTGELFF
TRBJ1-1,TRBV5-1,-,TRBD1,TGCGCCAGCAGCTACAGACAGGGCCCAAGGAACACTGAAGCTTTCTTT,CASSYRQGPRNTEAFF
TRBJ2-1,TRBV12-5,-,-,TGTGCTAGTGGTTTGGTACTAGGGACCCTCAATGAGCAGTTCTTC,CASGLVLGTLNEQFF
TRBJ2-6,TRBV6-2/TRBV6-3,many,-,TGTGCCAGCAGTTACTTACGGGACAACTACTCTGGGGCCAACGTCCTGACTTTC,CASSYLRDNYSGANVLTF
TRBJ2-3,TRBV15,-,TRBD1,TGTGCCACCAGCAGAGGCTCCCCGGGACAGGCCACAGATACGCAGTATTTT,CATSRGSPGQATDTQYF
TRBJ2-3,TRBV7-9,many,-,TGTGCCAGCAGTGAGACCACAGACACAGATACGCAGTATTTT,CASSETTDTDTQYF
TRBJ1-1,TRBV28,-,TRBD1,TGTGCCAGCAGTTCCCTACTGACAGGGTCGAACACTGAAGTTTTCTTT,CASSSLLTGSNTEVFF
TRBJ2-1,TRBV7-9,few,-,TGTGCCAGCAGCTTAGAAGGAAATGAGCAGTTCTTC,CASSLEGNEQFF
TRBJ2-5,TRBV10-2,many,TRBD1,TGCGCCAGCAGTGAGTCGGGACAGGGCAGGGGGACCCAGTACTTC,CASSESGQGRGTQYF
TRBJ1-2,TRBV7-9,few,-,TGTGCCAGCAGCTTAGTAAACTATGGCTACACCTTC,CASSLVNYGYTF
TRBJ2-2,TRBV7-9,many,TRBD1,TGTGCCAGCAGCTTAGAGTATGCGGGACAGGGCGCCGGGGAGCTGTTTTTT,CASSLEYAGQGAGELFF
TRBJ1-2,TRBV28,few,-,TGTGCCAGCTTTAAGGGGATTACCTATGGCTACACCTTC,CASFKGITYGYTF
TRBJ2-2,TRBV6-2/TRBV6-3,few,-,TGTGCCAGCGGAAGGGCGCTCCACACCGGGGAGCTGTTTTTT,CASGRALHTGELFF
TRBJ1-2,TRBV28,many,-,TGTGCCAGCAGTTTAGGCGGCTATGGCTACACCTTC,CASSLGGYGYTF
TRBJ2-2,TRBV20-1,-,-,TGCAGTGCTAGAGATACAAGGAACACCGGGGAGCTGTTTTTT,CSARDTRNTGELFF